The sequence of this T cell receptor beta chain was determined in a study of shared clonotypes between healthy human individuals (dated by TCRdb to 2020 to 2022). Notes on the research overall: The cohort included three men and a couple of women between 18 and 49 years of age. Leukapheresis yielded between about 0.85 and 9 billion PBMCs per donor. Different laboratories and diverse techniques were used to prepare libraries and sequence TCR repertoires, to increase sequencing depth and limit assay-specific biases. The study deeply sequenced blood TCR repertoires of about 5 healthy adults to estimate repertoire size and the extent of clonotype sharing between individuals. For each donor, three plates each were used for CD4 naive and CD4 memory, two plates were used for CD8 naive, and one plate was used for CD8 memory. The investigation overall reported the following: Compared with non-shared clonotypes, the clonotypes found in all four sorted-subset donors had higher generation probabilities. Pairwise subsampling led to the expectation that sequencing depth would affect the degree of clonotype sharing among donors. Incomplete sequencing was indicated by rarefaction of sorted-subset datasets, despite the large sequencing depth. Naive subsets generally had larger estimated clonotype richness than memory subsets. When several donors were compared, the shared fraction of clonotypes was about 5% for naive CD4, 3.5% to 4% for naive CD8, 2% to 2.5% for memory CD4, and 0.4% for memory CD8. Sampling was restricted to blood, and TCR repertoires in tissue are likely to differ from TCR repertoires in blood. The genetic and exposure-history diversity represented was limited by the small number of donors.

CD8 naive samples were obtained by positive selection for CCR7 among CD45RO-negative cells, yielding a CD45RA+CCR7+ population from which TemRA cells were excluded. Donors were healthy HIV-negative adults with no recently reported acute infections or vaccinations. Every donor was a Caucasian adult living in Nashville, Tennessee, USA. Blood was collected by leukapheresis, and PBMCs were isolated by Ficoll-Histopaque density gradient centrifugation and then cryopreserved in liquid nitrogen vapor phase. Analytical flow cytometry was used to check the purity and quantity of every magnetically sorted T cell population. From each sorted fraction, genomic DNA was isolated and quantified by UV absorbance on a Nanodrop 2000c. Using the deep immunoSEQ assay, TCR CDR3 regions were amplified from genomic DNA by multiplex PCR. Extracted genomic DNA from each cell subset was spread evenly across all wells of several immunoSEQ 96-well plates, with each plate serving as a replicate. For sorted subsets, around 200 ng genomic DNA, equal to tens of thousands of T cell genomes, was loaded into each replicate PCR. Purified libraries were quantified with a Qubit 3.0 fluorometer, sized on a Bioanalyzer 2100, and re-quantified with the KAPA Library Quantification kit. Each immunoSEQ 96-well plate was sequenced on its own single-read 150-cycle Illumina NextSeq 550 flow cell. Turning to the authors' computational methods: Because the immunoSEQ output included only junctional sequences and no quality scores, the filtering could not be the same as the filtering used for full-length reads. To assign V/J genes and CDR3, sequences were annotated against IMGT germline references using PyIR, a Python wrapper for IgBLAST v1.9. Reads were filtered out if the reads had weak V/J assignments (E-value above 1e-6), no CDR3, stop codons, out-of-frame junctions, or ambiguous translated residues. V3J clonotypes were defined as sequences sharing an identical inferred V gene, J gene, and CDR3 amino acid sequence. To compute the percentage overlap between repertoires, the number of shared unique clonotypes was divided by the size of the smaller repertoire. Three approaches were used to assess repertoire richness: RTK rarefaction, the Chao1 estimator, and Recon v2.1 estimates of unobserved clonotypes. Generation probabilities were computed with OLGA for all TCRbeta clonotypes obtained by the gDNA method from several donors. TCRdb stores this immuneACCESS table with in-frame sequences only. Part of the clones is absent; in the studies checked, under half of the shortfall reflects unresolved V genes, and no reason is known for the rest. That table supplies the V and J calls and clone size; D and trimming were determined from the DNA. The sample has some 2.1 million clones on record, just under 95% of them singletons. Together, the top ten hold roughly 1% of the sample.

Comment on this clone: It lacks a known antigen. No much larger clone exists at a distance of one base, and base qualities are not known.

The source material was naive CD8+ T cells sorted from blood. The cell subset or site label for this specimen denotes: CD45RA+CCR7+. This receptor was identified in a young man in good health.

In nucleotide form, the sequence is TGTGCCAGCAGCTTAGAGGGGAACTACGAGCAGTACTTC. Translation gives CASSLEGNYEQYF. The rearranged segments are TRBV7-9 and TRBJ2-7; 5 matching bases give a weak D call of TRBD1. The junction shows trimming of 1 base on V and 3 bases on J, plus 7 bases between the germline ends. The germline V gene (reference sequence) gives CDR1 as SEHNR and CDR2 as FQNEAQ. The CDR3 runs 13 amino acids, cysteine and phenylalanine included. Of the read, only the CDR3 DNA is kept; its 39 bases are in frame from base 1.